This entry concerns a single T cell receptor (beta chain). The antigen is unknown. The data derive from a study of human T cells and chemical hapten exposure. Study-level points and caveats: Sensitization with DPC brought no change to TCRs above 1 in 1000 in frequency.

Attachment of unique molecular identifiers to individual cDNA molecules was performed in the library. In the source study's methods: Samples contained a median of roughly 99,000 TCRs, with a range of about 23,224 to 750,000. TCRdb passed the reads through MiXCR, listing each CDR3 protein once. Here the V and J calls rest on TCRdb's processing, not on the authors' analysis. The top ten hold just over 1.4% of the sample, which has 120,000 or so distinct CDR3 sequences, 6.5% to 10% seen once. Unfractionated whole blood yielded total RNA. Input material: whole blood. The receptor comes from a human donor in good health. Some clones in this sample may be carry-over from other donors' samples.

The CDR3 bases are TGTGCCAGCAGCCATGGTTGGCAGGCGATGAACACTGAAGCTTTCTTT. This sequence encodes CASSHGWQAMNTEAFF. This chain joins TRBV7-9 and TRBJ1-1, with D uncertain. The CDR3 has 16 residues. Germline V CDR1 and CDR2: SEHNR, FQNEAQ (reference sequence). Trimming left V 5 bases short and J 0 bases short, with 16 bases between.